This T cell receptor beta chain was sequenced in a study of T-cell reconstitution after alpha-beta-depleted transplantation in children. This CDR3 has 14 residues. Germline CDR1 SGHTS, CDR2 YDEGEE. Deletions cut 3 bases from V and 0 bases from J, with 7 bases between. The library targeted TCRbeta and was prepared with unique molecular identifiers. TCRdb re-called the PCR reads with MiXCR, one entry per CDR3 protein. The sample has approximately 640,000 distinct CDR3 sequences; 16% are singletons. The chain couples TRBV5-8 to TRBJ1-5; D not resolved. The specimen comprised PBMCs from the stem cell graft donor, sampled from the stem cell graft. The receptor's source is a human donor who donated a stem cell graft to a child with acute myeloid leukemia. The CDR3 is CASSYGHSNQPQHF. CDR3 DNA sequence: TGTGCCAGCAGCTATGGGCATAGCAATCAGCCCCAGCATTTT.